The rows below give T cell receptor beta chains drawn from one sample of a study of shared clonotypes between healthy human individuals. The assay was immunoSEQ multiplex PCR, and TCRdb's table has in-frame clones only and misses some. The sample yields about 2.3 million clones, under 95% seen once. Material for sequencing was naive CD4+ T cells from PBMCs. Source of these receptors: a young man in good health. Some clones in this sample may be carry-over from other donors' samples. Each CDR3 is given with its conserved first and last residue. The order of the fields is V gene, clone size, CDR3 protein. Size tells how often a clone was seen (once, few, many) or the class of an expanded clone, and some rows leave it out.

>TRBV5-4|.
CASSGKLAGNQETQYF
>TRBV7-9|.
CASSPINQPQHF
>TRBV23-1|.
CASPPQMNTEAFF
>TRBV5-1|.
CASSLVGQGNGYTF
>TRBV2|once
CARKQGPNTEAFF
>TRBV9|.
CASSVGTGTSYNEQFF
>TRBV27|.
CASNSGTGGSGELFF
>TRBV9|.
CASSPWGSTDTQYF
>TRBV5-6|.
CASSPTGGTLNTEAFF
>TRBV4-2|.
CASSQVGESPYEQYF
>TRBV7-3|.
CASSPVRQGNNEQFF
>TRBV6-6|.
CASSQGLLDTGELFF
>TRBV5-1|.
CASSSALTSGSYNEQFF
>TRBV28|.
CASSLFATGLAKNIQYF
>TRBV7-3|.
CASSPQGARTGELFF
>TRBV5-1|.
CASSLSSVGLGNTGELFF
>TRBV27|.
CASSLRVQETQYF